This TCR beta chain was sequenced during a study of brain T cells in children with intractable seizures. On this clone: Antigen specificity is unknown.

Surgery cases with the highest brain T cell transcript signatures were chosen for sequencing. Pre-surgery treatment included at least one anti-epileptic drug. General study results and limits: Viral specificity was inferred only from CDR3 similarity; HCMV serostatus was unknown. Pre- and post-surgery blood differed in depth, so pre-surgery absences may be undersampling.

Produced via immunoSEQ multiplex PCR; TCRdb's table is partial and in-frame only. The sample holds around 80,000 clones, about 90% seen once. Trimming removed 5 bases from V and 10 bases from J; junction bases left unmatched: 7. Germline values: CDR1 LNHDA, CDR2 SQIVND (reference sequence). This CDR3 spans 15 amino acids. The TCR originated in a girl aged 2-9 years with Rasmussen encephalitis and intractable seizures. The chain recombines TRBV19 with TRBJ1-6; 11 bases are shared with TRBD1. This material consisted of peripheral blood, taken at surgery. CDR3 sequence reads: CASSVGQGARSPLHF. The CDR3 DNA follows: TGTGCCAGTAGTGTCGGACAGGGGGCACGGTCACCCCTCCACTTT.